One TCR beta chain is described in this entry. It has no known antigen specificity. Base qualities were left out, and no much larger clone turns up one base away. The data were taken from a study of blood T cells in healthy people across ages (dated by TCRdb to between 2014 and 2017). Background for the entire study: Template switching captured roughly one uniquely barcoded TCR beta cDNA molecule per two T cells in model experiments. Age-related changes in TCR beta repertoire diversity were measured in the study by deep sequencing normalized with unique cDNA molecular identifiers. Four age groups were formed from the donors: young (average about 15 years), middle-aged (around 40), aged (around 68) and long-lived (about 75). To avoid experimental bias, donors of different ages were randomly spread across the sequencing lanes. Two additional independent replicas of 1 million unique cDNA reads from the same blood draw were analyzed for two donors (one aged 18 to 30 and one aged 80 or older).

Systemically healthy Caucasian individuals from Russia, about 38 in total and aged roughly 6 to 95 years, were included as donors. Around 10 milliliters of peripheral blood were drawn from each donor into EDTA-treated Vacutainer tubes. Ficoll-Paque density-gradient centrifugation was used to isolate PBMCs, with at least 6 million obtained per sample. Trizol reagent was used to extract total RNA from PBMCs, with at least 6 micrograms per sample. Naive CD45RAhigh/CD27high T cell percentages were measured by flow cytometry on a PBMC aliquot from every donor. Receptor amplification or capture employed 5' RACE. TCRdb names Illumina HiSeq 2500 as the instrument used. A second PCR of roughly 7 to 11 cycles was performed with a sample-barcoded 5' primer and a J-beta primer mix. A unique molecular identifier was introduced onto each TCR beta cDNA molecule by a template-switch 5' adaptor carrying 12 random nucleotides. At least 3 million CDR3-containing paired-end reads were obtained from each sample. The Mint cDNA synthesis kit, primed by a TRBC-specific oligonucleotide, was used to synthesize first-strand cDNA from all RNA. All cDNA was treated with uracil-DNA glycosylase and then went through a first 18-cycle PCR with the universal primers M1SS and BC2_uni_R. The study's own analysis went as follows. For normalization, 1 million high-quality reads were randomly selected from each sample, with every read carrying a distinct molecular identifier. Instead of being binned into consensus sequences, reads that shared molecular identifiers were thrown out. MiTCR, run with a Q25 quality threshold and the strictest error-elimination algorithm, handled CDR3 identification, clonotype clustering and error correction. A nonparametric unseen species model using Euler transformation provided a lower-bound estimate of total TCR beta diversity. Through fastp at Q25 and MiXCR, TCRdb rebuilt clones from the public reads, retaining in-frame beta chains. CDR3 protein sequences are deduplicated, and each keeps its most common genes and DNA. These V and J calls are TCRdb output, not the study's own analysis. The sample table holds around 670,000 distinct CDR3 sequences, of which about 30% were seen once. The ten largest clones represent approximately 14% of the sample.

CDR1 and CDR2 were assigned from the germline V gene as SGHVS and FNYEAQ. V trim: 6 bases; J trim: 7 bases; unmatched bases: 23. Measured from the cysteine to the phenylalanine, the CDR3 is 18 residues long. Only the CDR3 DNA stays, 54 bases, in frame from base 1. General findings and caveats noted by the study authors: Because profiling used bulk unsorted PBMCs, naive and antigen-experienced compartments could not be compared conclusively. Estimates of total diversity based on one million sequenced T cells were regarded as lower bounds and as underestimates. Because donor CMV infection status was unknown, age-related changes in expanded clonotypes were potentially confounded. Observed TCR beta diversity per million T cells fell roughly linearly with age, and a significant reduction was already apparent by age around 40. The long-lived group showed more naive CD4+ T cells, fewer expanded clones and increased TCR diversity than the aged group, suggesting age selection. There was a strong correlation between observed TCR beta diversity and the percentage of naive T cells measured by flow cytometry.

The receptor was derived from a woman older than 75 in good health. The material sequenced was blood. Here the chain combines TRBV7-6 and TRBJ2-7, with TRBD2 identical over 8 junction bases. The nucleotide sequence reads TGTGCCAGCAGTCCATCCGCAGCCGGGGGGGCCTCCTACAATGAGCAGTACTTC. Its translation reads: CASSPSAAGGASYNEQYF.